This TCR beta chain was found in a study of cytomegalovirus exposure and HLA in healthy donors. Study background: The approximately 120 validation repertoires were reported in a later analysis to have been generated on the same platform as the roughly 630 first-cohort repertoires.

The assay was immunoSEQ multiplex PCR, and TCRdb's table has in-frame clones only and misses some. The sample records 150,000 to 200,000 clones, nearly 90% being singletons. Study results and limitations: There were some public TCRs occurring in many donors, but most TCR sequences were rare. Listed as cytomegalovirus-associated were 150 to 200 TCR beta chains.

The CDR3 consists of 14 residues. Germline CDR1 MDHEN, CDR2 SYDVKM. The V and J ends lost 7 bases and 0 bases respectively, with 13 bases between them. Remarks on this clone: Its antigen is not known.

While the first cohort had 700 or so subjects, the donors belonged to the separate validation cohort of more than 95 subjects. The chain links TRBV28 to TRBJ2-7; weak D call: TRBD2 (6 bases). The material sequenced was PBMCs. This clonotype originated in a woman aged 18-35 years in good health and CMV-seropositive. CDR3 residues: CASTPEGSSYEQYF. In DNA form, the CDR3 reads TGTGCCAGCACCCCGGAGGGAAGCTCCTACGAGCAGTACTTC. Looking up the rest from reference TRBV28 and TRBJ2-7 gives the full variable domain: DVKVTQSSRYLVKRTGEKVFLECVQDMDHENMFWYRQDPGLGLRLIYFSYDVKMKEKGDIPEGYSVSREKKERFSLILESASTNQTSMYLCASTPEGSSYEQYFGPGTRLTVT.